This TCR beta chain comes out of a study of control samples from healthy donors and cancer patients. Measured with immunoSEQ multiplex PCR; TCRdb has only the in-frame clones, and not every one. The sample shows about 160,000 clones, about 94% of them seen only once. The sample consisted of blood. The sequence derives from a woman aged 40 to 50 in good health.

In DNA form, the CDR3 reads TGTGCCAGCAGCCCCCGGAGGGGGTCCGGGGAGCTGTTTTTT. Translating gives CASSPRRGSGELFF. The rearrangement links TRBV7-9 to TRBJ2-2; the D gene could be TRBD1 or TRBD2 (6 bases each). CDR1 and CDR2 from the germline V gene are SEHNR and FQNEAQ (reference sequence). The V end lost 5 bases, the J end lost 6 bases, and 13 bases lay between the germline ends. This CDR3 has 14 amino acids.